This TCR beta chain was identified during a study of blood T cell repertoires in COVID-19. At the level of the study: Sites in the United States, Italy and Spain provided acute and convalescent COVID-19 samples. Nucleic acid was either cDNA or gDNA, and it came from T cells, B-cell-depleted T cells, or PBMCs.

Germline V lookup: CDR1 GTSNPN, CDR2 SVGIG (reference sequence). The CDR3 sequence is 14 residues long. Trimming cost V 4 bases and J 7 bases; bases outside gene matches: 9. In the original processing: Scientists estimated how many nucleated cells there were by amplifying reference gene primers. Sequenced by immunoSEQ multiplex PCR; TCRdb stores in-frame clones only, minus some. The DNA was the basis for D and trimming; V, J and clone size are from that table. The sample has under 65,000 clones, approximately 78% seen once. The rearrangement links TRBV30 to TRBJ1-4; 7 nucleotides agree with TRBD1. The sequence came from a woman aged 50 to 60 with acute COVID-19. The specimen was PBMCs or T cells enriched from blood (not recorded which). The CDR3 region is CAWIDLTGTEKLFF. The CDR3 DNA follows: TGTGCCTGGATTGACTTGACAGGGACTGAAAAACTGTTTTTT. Supplemented by reference TRBV30 and TRBJ1-4, the full variable domain reads SQTIHQWPATLVQPVGSPLSLECTVEGTSNPNLYWYRQAAGRGLQLLFYSVGIGQISSEVPQNLSASRPQDRQFILSSKKLLLSDSGFYLCAWIDLTGTEKLFFGSGTQLSVL.